What follows are 26 T cell receptor beta chains derived from one specimen sequenced in a study of cytomegalovirus exposure and HLA in healthy donors. The PCR had 60 Vbeta and 13 Jbeta primers. Assay: immunoSEQ multiplex PCR; the TCRdb copy retains only in-frame clones and omits some. The table shows 200,000 or so clones, with 87% occurring only once. The specimen was PBMCs. These receptors originate from a man aged 25-40 years in good health and CMV-seronegative.

The chain couples TRBV28 to TRBJ1-2; a weak D match, TRBD1 (6 bases). The CDR3 length is 15 residues. Germline assignment: CDR1 MDHEN and CDR2 SYDVKM. V lost 8 bases and J lost 3, with 19 bases in between. CDR3 DNA: TGTGCCAGCCAGCCCTCCCAACAGGGAGACTATGGCTACACCTTC. This codes for CASQPSQQGDYGYTF.

The chain uses TRBV7-9 and TRBJ2-7; 7 bases line up with TRBD1. This CDR3 contains 17 residues. With V trimmed by 7 bases and J by 10 bases, 25 bases remained unmatched. The V gene's germline CDR1 is SEHNR and CDR2 FQNEAQ (reference sequence). The CDR3 nucleotides are TGTGCCAGCACTCCCGATTCCTCCGGGACAGAGAGCGGCGGTCAGTACTTC. This translates into CASTPDSSGTESGGQYF.

J is TRBJ2-1 and V is TRBV29-1; the match to TRBD2 covers 7 bases. The CDR3 is 17 residues long. CDR1 and CDR2 (germline): SQVTM, ANQGSEA. The junction had 8 bases not matched to a gene; V was cut back by 0 bases and J by 0 bases. CDR3 loop: CSVEDESGGSSYNEQFF. DNA for the CDR3: TGCAGCGTTGAAGATGAGTCCGGGGGGAGCTCCTACAATGAGCAGTTCTTC.

The gene calls are TRBV15 and TRBJ1-2; tentatively, D is TRBD1 (5 bases). The germline V gene encodes CDR1 LNHNV and CDR2 YYDKDF (reference sequence). The CDR3 totals 13 residues. Trimming removed 0 bases at V and 8 bases at J, with 10 bases between. The CDR3 DNA reads as TGTGCCACCAGCAGAGATTTGCAGGGAGGCTACACCTTC. It is translated as CATSRDLQGGYTF.

This clone has just a few counts. The chain recombines TRBV4-2 with TRBJ2-3; 14 bases map to TRBD2. V gave up 4 bases and J gave up 7 bases; unmatched junction bases: 13. Germline V lookup: CDR1 LGHNA, CDR2 YNFKEQ. The CDR3 totals 18 residues. As DNA, the CDR3 is TGTGCCAGCAGCCGAGAGGGAGGAGGGACTAGCGGGGGAAATACGCAGTATTTT. As protein: CASSREGGGTSGGNTQYF.

The chain couples TRBV7-8 to TRBJ2-7, with a tentative D call TRBD1 (6 bases). The germline V gene encodes CDR1 SGHVS and CDR2 FQNEAQ. Trimming pared 5 bases from V and 2 bases from J, leaving 16 bases between. The CDR3 has 15 amino acids. As DNA, the CDR3 is TGTGCCAGCAGCGTATCCCGGGACATCACCTACGAGCAGTACTTC. Translated: CASSVSRDITYEQYF.

CDR3 nucleotide sequence: TGCGCCAGCAGTTCCGGACTAGCGGGGGGAAATGAGCAGTTCTTC. As protein: CASSSGLAGGNEQFF. The chain employs TRBV5-1 and TRBJ2-1; 14 nucleotides line up with TRBD2. The CDR3 extends over 15 amino acids. In germline, CDR1 is SGHRS, CDR2 YFSETQ. J was trimmed by 7 bases and V by 5 bases; bases with no gene match: 5.

V is TRBV10-3 and J is TRBJ2-7; 9 nucleotides line up with TRBD1. Germline V CDR1 and CDR2: ENHRY, SYGVKD. The length of the CDR3 is 14 residues. After removal of 4 bases from V and 3 bases from J, the junction contained 4 bases not matched to a gene. The CDR3 DNA follows: TGTGCCATCAGTGTAGGGGGACAGGGCTACGAGCAGTACTTC. Protein product: CAISVGGQGYEQYF.

On this clone itself: Other DNA sequences in this sample translate to the same CDR3. This chain links TRBV18 with TRBJ2-7; the D gene is possibly TRBD2 (5 bases). The germline V gene encodes CDR1 KGHSH and CDR2 LQKENI. V dropped 2 bases and J dropped 7 bases, with 21 bases sitting between them. The CDR3 covers 16 residues. The CDR3 loop is CASSPGLGDRASEQYF. CDR3 nucleotides: TGTGCCAGCTCACCAGGTTTGGGAGACCGAGCCTCTGAGCAGTACTTC.

This chain uses TRBV5-6 with TRBJ2-5; D unclear. The CDR3 is 13 amino acids. V gave up 4 bases and J gave up 5 bases, with 12 bases separating them. The germline CDR1 and CDR2 sequences are SGHDT and YYEEEE. This chain's CDR3 is CASSPRIPETQYF. As DNA, the CDR3 is TGTGCCAGCAGCCCCAGGATTCCGGAGACCCAGTACTTC. Full variable domain (rest looked up from reference TRBV5-6 and TRBJ2-5): DAGVTQSPTHLIKTRGQQVTLRCSPKSGHDTVSWYQQALGQGPQFIFQYYEEEERQRGNFPDRFSGHQFPNYSSELNVNALLLGDSALYLCASSPRIPETQYFGPGTRLLVL.

V usage is TRBV10-3 and J usage is TRBJ2-7; 10 bases line up with TRBD2. The CDR3 length is 13 residues. With V trimmed by 6 bases and J by 7 bases, 6 bases remained unmatched. Germline V gene sequence: CDR1 ENHRY, CDR2 SYGVKD. CDR3 nucleotides: TGTGCCATCAGGCCAGGACTAGCGGCTGAGCAGTACTTC. It yields the protein CAIRPGLAAEQYF.

The chain uses TRBV7-2 and TRBJ1-5; D might be TRBD1 (6 bases). CDR3 length: 13 residues. CDR1 SGHTA and CDR2 FQGNSA come from the germline V gene. The V end was cut by 5 bases, the J end by 6 bases, with 11 bases between. The CDR3 protein is CASSPGTIQPQHF. CDR3 sequence (DNA): TGTGCCAGCAGCCCGGGGACAATTCAGCCCCAGCATTTT. The full variable domain, in which reference TRBV7-2 and TRBJ1-5 provide the parts outside the CDR3, is GAGVSQSPSNKVTEKGKDVELRCDPISGHTALYWYRQSLGQGLEFLIYFQGNSAPDKSGLPSDRFSAERTGGSVSTLTIQRTQQEDSAVYLCASSPGTIQPQHFGDGTRLSIL.

CDR3 nucleotides: TGCGCCAGCAGGACGGAGGGGGGGGAGCAGTACTTC. As protein: CASRTEGGEQYF. The chain is built from TRBV5-1 and TRBJ2-7, with D possibly TRBD2 on 7 matching bases. V shed 5 bases and J shed 7 bases, with 13 bases lying between them. This CDR3 has 12 residues. Germline V gene sequence: CDR1 SGHRS, CDR2 YFSETQ.

This chain joins TRBV7-2 and TRBJ2-2; D possibly corresponds to TRBD2 (5 bases). Germline V CDR1 and CDR2: SGHTA, FQGNSA. The CDR3 runs to 15 residues. V was clipped by 3 bases and J by 6 bases, with 14 bases between them. CDR3 in amino acids: CASSLESSTPGELFF. The CDR3 bases are TGTGCCAGCAGCTTGGAGTCTAGCACTCCCGGGGAGCTGTTTTTT.

The chain carries TRBV7-8 and TRBJ1-1, with D unclear. From germline, CDR1 is SGHVS and CDR2 FQNEAQ. V lost 1 base and J 0 bases, leaving 12 bases between the germline ends. CDR3 length equals 16 residues. In nucleotides, the CDR3 is TGTGCCAGCAGCTTAGTTTCCGGCACAGTGAACACTGAAGCTTTCTTT. It translates to CASSLVSGTVNTEAFF.

The rearrangement links TRBV28 to TRBJ2-3; 8 bases fit TRBD1. The CDR3 has 14 amino acids. V shed 11 bases and J 7 bases; nucleotides not matched to a gene: 14. Germline CDR1 reads MDHEN; CDR2 reads SYDVKM. The CDR3 region has the DNA TGTGCCGCGAGAGAGGCAGGGGGCGGAAATACGCAGTATTTT. It is translated as CAAREAGGGNTQYF.

The genes are TRBV29-1 and TRBJ2-3, with D possibly TRBD2 on 5 matching bases. Germline CDR1 SQVTM, CDR2 ANQGSEA. This CDR3 region has 13 residues. The V end lost 8 bases, the J end lost 1 base, and 13 bases lay between the germline ends. This CDR3 is CSTGGRGTDTQYF. The CDR3, as DNA: TGCAGCACGGGCGGGCGGGGCACAGATACGCAGTATTTT.

The rearrangement uses TRBV7-9 and TRBJ2-6; possibly TRBD2 for D (6 bases). V shed 1 base and J shed 2 bases, with 9 bases lying between them. Germline CDR1 and CDR2: SEHNR and FQNEAQ (reference sequence). The CDR3 is 16 residues long. The CDR3: CASSLGRGAGANVLTF. For the CDR3, the DNA is TGTGCCAGCAGCTTAGGGCGGGGTGCTGGGGCCAACGTCCTGACTTTC.

This chain joins TRBV28 and TRBJ1-3; D is uncertain. The germline V and J ends were trimmed by 2 bases and 0 bases, with 11 bases remaining between them. Germline lookup yields CDR1 MDHEN and CDR2 SYDVKM. The CDR3 is 16 residues long. The DNA of the CDR3 is TGTGCCAGCAGTTTAACGGGATGGAGCTCTGGAAACACCATATATTTT. Translating it yields CASSLTGWSSGNTIYF. Full variable domain (remainder filled in from reference TRBV28 and TRBJ1-3): DVKVTQSSRYLVKRTGEKVFLECVQDMDHENMFWYRQDPGLGLRLIYFSYDVKMKEKGDIPEGYSVSREKKERFSLILESASTNQTSMYLCASSLTGWSSGNTIYFGEGSWLTVV.

CDR3: CATSRPDRGSEKLFF. The CDR3 DNA reads TGTGCCACCAGCAGGCCTGACAGGGGGTCTGAAAAACTGTTTTTT. The chain couples TRBV15 to TRBJ1-4; 9 positions match TRBD1. The trim removed 3 bases at V and 7 bases at J, leaving 6 bases unmatched. The CDR3 has 15 amino acids. Germline loops: CDR1 LNHNV, CDR2 YYDKDF (reference sequence).

V and J are TRBV29-1 and TRBJ2-4; TRBD1 matches at 10 bases. The CDR3 consists of 16 residues. J lost 1 base, V lost 4 bases, and 7 bases had no gene match. Germline V gene lookup returns CDR1 SQVTM and CDR2 ANQGSEA. The CDR3 bases are TGCAGCGTTGGGTTGTGGGGACAGGGGGCCAAAAACATTCAGTACTTC. Translated: CSVGLWGQGAKNIQYF.

The chain carries TRBV5-1 and TRBJ1-2, with 8 bases fitting TRBD1. V shed 3 bases and J 5 bases; nucleotides not matched to a gene: 3. Germline V CDR1 and CDR2: SGHRS, YFSETQ. This CDR3 comprises 13 residues. The CDR3 nucleotides read TGCGCCAGCAGCTCGGACAGGGTTTATGGCTACACCTTC. This gives the protein CASSSDRVYGYTF.

This chain links TRBV6-5 with TRBJ2-3, with 8 bases identical to TRBD2. CDR3 length: 15 amino acids. Germline trimming cut 2 bases from V and 5 bases from J; bases unmatched to any gene: 6. Germline CDR1 MNHEY, CDR2 SVGAGI. CDR3 DNA sequence: TGTGCCAGCAGTTACGACCTAGCGGGTTTAGATACGCAGTATTTT. Translating it yields CASSYDLAGLDTQYF.

The V call is TRBV6-5, the J call TRBJ1-6; possible D gene TRBD1, 5 bases. CDR1 and CDR2 from the germline V gene are MNHEY and SVGAGI. Trimming shortened V by 5 bases and J by 5 bases, and 10 bases separated the two germline ends. This CDR3 comprises 14 residues. Here the CDR3 DNA reads TGTGCCAGCAGTAGACAGCGGGATAATTCACCCCTCCACTTT. Its translation: CASSRQRDNSPLHF.

The gene calls are TRBV11-2 and TRBJ1-1; D perhaps matches TRBD1 (5 bases). The CDR3 loop spans 15 amino acids. Between the trimmed V and J ends, which lost 1 base and 6 bases, there was a span of 15 bases. Looked up from germline, CDR1 is SGHAT and CDR2 is FQNNGV. The DNA of the CDR3 is TGTGCCAGCAGCTTAGCTGGGACTGTGTTGCCTGAAGCTTTCTTT. Its protein is CASSLAGTVLPEAFF.

This clone has more than one count but fewer than ten. The genes are TRBV28 and TRBJ2-6; TRBD1 matches 11 bases. Trimming removed 4 bases from V and 1 base from J; junction bases left unmatched: 3. CDR3 length: 17 amino acids. Germline CDR1 and CDR2: MDHEN and SYDVKM. CDR3 sequence reads: CASSWDRGFSGANVLTF. DNA of the CDR3: TGTGCCAGCAGTTGGGACAGGGGGTTTTCTGGGGCCAACGTCCTGACTTTC.